This paragraph reports one TCR beta chain. Its antigen is still unknown. From germline, CDR1 is DFQATT and CDR2 SNEGSKA (reference sequence). V was clipped by 1 base and J by 8 bases, with 20 bases between them. The CDR3 sequence is 15 residues long. This specimen belongs to a study of tumor and adjacent non-tumor tissue in lung cancer. The wider study: Patients were aged roughly 30 to 76, nine to eleven men and roughly 5 women, stage I to III. Findings of the study overall: Top 100 clones took a larger repertoire share in normal lung.

The library came from three nested PCR rounds adapted from ARM-PCR protocols. TCRdb called the multiplex PCR reads again in MiXCR, with one record for every CDR3 protein. Counted here are about 120,000 distinct CDR3 sequences, 75% to 90% occurring once; the ten biggest clones make up under 25%. This sample's RNA came from whole unsorted tissue. This clonotype was sampled from a man aged 70-80 years with non-small cell lung cancer. This sequence joins TRBV20-1 and TRBJ1-1; D unresolved. Sequenced input: lung tumor tissue. The CDR3 nucleotides are TGCAGTGCTAGAGTTTGGCTTGAAATGAGCACAGAAGCTTTCTTT. Translated: CSARVWLEMSTEAFF.